A single sample gave rise to the 27 T cell receptor beta chains below, sequenced in a study of blood T cells in healthy people across ages. Alongside a J-beta primer mix, a sample-barcoded 5' primer served in a second PCR lasting about 7 to 12 cycles. TCRdb independently ran MiXCR on the 5' RACE reads; one entry per CDR3 protein. The sample shows about 970,000 distinct CDR3 sequences, roughly 51% of them seen only once. The sequencing sample was made of blood. Receptor source: a woman between 55 and 75 years old in good health.

V is TRBV9 and J is TRBJ2-1; 7 nucleotides agree with TRBD1. The CDR3 runs to 15 residues. Per germline, CDR1 SGDLS and CDR2 YYNGEE. The V gene end was trimmed by 3 bases and the J gene end by 7 bases; junction bases not matched to a gene: 10. CDR3 residues: CASSDPKGAPNEQFF. DNA of the CDR3: TGTGCCAGCAGCGATCCTAAGGGGGCGCCGAATGAGCAGTTCTTC.

V usage is TRBV29-1 and J usage is TRBJ2-7; 11 bases map to TRBD2. Germline assignment: CDR1 SQVTM and CDR2 ANQGSEA. The trim removed 3 bases at V and 4 bases at J, leaving 17 bases unmatched. CDR3 length: 18 residues. The DNA of the CDR3 is TGCAGCGTTGAGGGCCTTGACCCCACTAGCGGGAGCAGTTACGAGCAGTACTTC. Amino acid sequence: CSVEGLDPTSGSSYEQYF.

The rearrangement joins TRBV20-1 to TRBJ2-7; maybe TRBD1 (6 bases). The length of the CDR3 is 16 residues. V lost 6 bases and J lost 1, with 22 bases in between. The germline V gene encodes CDR1 DFQATT and CDR2 SNEGSKA (reference sequence). CDR3 region: CSAGGNLRGLSYEQYF. The CDR3 DNA is TGCAGTGCAGGGGGTAACCTCAGGGGCCTTTCCTACGAGCAGTACTTC.

This chain links TRBV7-9 with TRBJ1-4, with a possible D match to TRBD1 (5 bases). Trimming cost V 2 bases and J 6 bases, with 10 bases left between them. The CDR3 has 14 residues. CDR1 is SEHNR, CDR2 FQNEAQ, per germline (reference sequence). As DNA, the CDR3 is TGTGCCAGCAGCTTAAGTATGGGGGATGAAAAACTGTTTTTT. It encodes CASSLSMGDEKLFF. Drawing the rest from reference TRBV7-9 and TRBJ1-4, the complete variable domain is DTGVSQNPRHKITKRGQNVTFRCDPISEHNRLYWYRQTLGQGPEFLTYFQNEAQLEKSRLLSDRFSAERPKGSFSTLEIQRTEQGDSAMYLCASSLSMGDEKLFFGSGTQLSVL.

The V and J genes are TRBV28 and TRBJ2-3, with 11 bases aligning to TRBD2. The germline gives CDR1 MDHEN, CDR2 SYDVKM. The V segment lost 3 bases and the J segment 2 bases; nucleotides outside the gene matches: 13. The CDR3 sequence is 19 residues long. CDR3 amino acids: CASSFGLAGRMQTTDTQYF. The CDR3, as DNA: TGTGCCAGCAGTTTTGGACTAGCGGGTCGCATGCAAACCACAGATACGCAGTATTTT. Drawing the rest from reference TRBV28 and TRBJ2-3, the complete variable domain is DVKVTQSSRYLVKRTGEKVFLECVQDMDHENMFWYRQDPGLGLRLIYFSYDVKMKEKGDIPEGYSVSREKKERFSLILESASTNQTSMYLCASSFGLAGRMQTTDTQYFGPGTRLTVL.

The CDR3 loop is CASSLNGQGGEGYTF. Written as DNA, the CDR3 is TGTGCCAGCAGCCTAAACGGACAGGGAGGGGAAGGCTACACCTTC. This sequence joins TRBV7-2 and TRBJ1-2; TRBD1 agrees at 8 bases. Germline CDR1 is SGHTA and CDR2 is FQGNSA. The CDR3 is made up of 15 amino acids. Unmatched junction bases numbered 13, after V lost 5 bases and J lost 8 bases.

This chain joins TRBV28 and TRBJ1-5; D unresolved. From germline, CDR1 is MDHEN and CDR2 SYDVKM. V lost 9 bases and J lost 4, with 28 bases in between. This CDR3 is built from 18 residues. CDR3: CASGGGRSALVRNQPQHF. CDR3 coding DNA: TGTGCCAGTGGCGGAGGCAGGTCCGCCCTAGTGAGGAATCAGCCCCAGCATTTT.

This clonotype was observed a handful of times. The gene calls are TRBV7-9 and TRBJ1-6; D is unclear. The CDR3 length is 15 residues. The V gene's germline CDR1 is SEHNR and CDR2 FQNEAQ (reference sequence). The V and J ends lost 4 bases and 5 bases respectively, with 12 bases between them. CDR3 coding DNA: TGTGCCAGCAGCTATGCCGGGAGCGATAATTCACCCCTCCACTTT. It yields the protein CASSYAGSDNSPLHF.

The chain links TRBV7-2 to TRBJ2-7, with D possibly matching TRBD2 (6 bases). CDR3 size: 13 residues. Deletions cut 2 bases from V and 10 bases from J, with 15 bases between. CDR1 SGHTA and CDR2 FQGNSA come from the germline V gene. The CDR3 spells CASSLSGGEAQYF. DNA for the CDR3: TGTGCCAGCAGCTTATCGGGTGGGGAGGCCCAGTACTTC.

A single count supports this clonotype. This chain uses TRBV9 with TRBJ2-3; D gene unclear. Per the germline V gene, CDR1 is SGDLS and CDR2 is YYNGEE. V lost 4 bases, J lost 0 bases, and 15 bases lay in between. The CDR3 sequence is 16 residues long. The CDR3 loop reads CASSSPRGVSTDTQYF. The CDR3 DNA is TGTGCCAGCAGCTCCCCGCGCGGTGTTAGCACAGATACGCAGTATTTT.

The rearrangement joins TRBV6-5 to TRBJ2-4, with a tentative D call TRBD1 (5 bases). The end of the DNA aligns better with TRBJ2-7, so the J call may be wrong. Per the germline V gene, CDR1 is MNHEY and CDR2 is SVGAGI. CDR3 size: 14 residues. The CDR3 protein is CASSYLSVRGEQYF. The CDR3 region has the DNA TGTGCCAGCAGTTATCTTTCCGTTAGGGGCGAGCAGTACTTC.

This chain links TRBV20-1 with TRBJ2-2; 10 bases are a match to TRBD2. This CDR3 is built from 17 residues. The germline V gene has CDR1 DFQATT and CDR2 SNEGSKA (reference sequence). J gave up 0 bases and V 3 bases, and 7 bases lay outside the gene matches. DNA of the CDR3: TGCAGTGCTAGGTCTAGCGGGAGACCTACGAACACCGGGGAGCTGTTTTTT. It is translated as CSARSSGRPTNTGELFF.

This clonotype was found a few times. The genes are TRBV28 and TRBJ2-6; D is unresolved. Trimming pared 7 bases from V and 3 bases from J, leaving 4 bases between. The CDR3 is 12 residues long. In germline, CDR1 is MDHEN, CDR2 SYDVKM. CDR3 nucleotides: TGTGCCAGCAAAAGTGGGGCCAACGTCCTGACTTTC. Protein: CASKSGANVLTF.

CDR3 residues: CASSYPSSYEQYF. CDR3 nucleotides: TGTGCCAGCAGTTATCCGAGCTCCTACGAGCAGTACTTC. This sequence joins TRBV6-6 and TRBJ2-7; D is ambiguous. The ends were cut back, 3 bases at V and 0 bases at J, with 6 bases in the middle. The CDR3 extends over 13 amino acids. CDR1 is MNHNY and CDR2 is SVGAGI in the germline V gene (reference sequence).

This clonotype was found once. The germline gene is not matched at one end of the junction; a read error may be the cause. V usage is TRBV2 and J usage is TRBJ1-2; TRBD1 is a possible D gene (6 bases). This CDR3 is built from 12 residues. The germline gives CDR1 SNHLY, CDR2 FYNNEI. The CDR3 sequence: CTSSYRVFGYTF. The DNA for the CDR3 is TGTACCAGCAGTTACAGGGTTTTTGGCTACACCTTC. The entire variable domain, with the rest obtained from reference TRBV2 and TRBJ1-2, is as follows: EPEVTQTPSHQVTQMGQEVILRCVPISNHLYFYWYRQILGQKVEFLVSFYNNEISEKSEIFDDQFSVERPDGSNFTLKIRSTKLEDSAMYFCTSSYRVFGYTFGSGTRLTVV.

The chain is built from TRBV29-1 and TRBJ2-1; the D is unclear. V gave up 4 bases and J gave up 5 bases, with 12 bases separating them. Germline V gene sequence: CDR1 SQVTM, CDR2 ANQGSEA. CDR3 length: 13 amino acids. The CDR3 DNA follows: TGCAGCGTTGGCTATGGACCTCACAATGAGCAGTTCTTC. Its translation: CSVGYGPHNEQFF.

The rearrangement joins TRBV12-3 or TRBV12-4 to TRBJ2-5, with D perhaps TRBD2 (6 bases). Deletions cut 2 bases from V and 3 bases from J, with 13 bases between. The CDR3 contains 15 residues. The CDR3 reads CASSLTAGGEETQYF. The CDR3 DNA follows: TGTGCCAGCAGTTTAACGGCGGGCGGGGAAGAGACCCAGTACTTC.

The chain carries TRBV6-1 and TRBJ1-1, with 10 bases aligning to TRBD1. Germline trimming cut 7 bases from V and 8 bases from J; bases unmatched to any gene: 16. Per the germline V gene, CDR1 is MNHNS and CDR2 is SASEGT. This CDR3 is 16 amino acids long. CDR3 coding DNA: TGTGCCAGCACCGCTGGGGGTGGACAGGGGGAGCAGGAAGCTTTCTTT. It encodes CASTAGGGQGEQEAFF.

The V gene is TRBV7-2, the J gene TRBJ2-3; TRBD2 matches at 9 bases. Germline CDR1 and CDR2: SGHTA and FQGNSA. The trim removed 2 bases at V and 2 bases at J, leaving 5 bases unmatched. The CDR3 contains 16 residues. The CDR3 region has the DNA TGTGCCAGCAGCTTATGGCGGGAGGGCACCACAGATACGCAGTATTTT. Residues: CASSLWREGTTDTQYF.

The J gene is TRBJ2-7, the V gene TRBV27, with D tentatively TRBD1 (6 bases). Trimming pared 6 bases from V and 6 bases from J, leaving 12 bases between. CDR3 length: 12 amino acids. The germline CDR1 and CDR2 sequences are MNHEY and SMNVEV (reference sequence). Here the CDR3 reads CASSKTGLEQYF. The CDR3 DNA reads TGTGCCAGCAGCAAAACAGGGCTCGAGCAGTACTTC.

This clonotype came up a few times. This chain connects TRBV29-1 to TRBJ2-6; unclear D gene. Trimming took 4 bases from V and 4 from J, leaving 14 bases between them. The CDR3 runs to 15 residues. Germline V gene lookup returns CDR1 SQVTM and CDR2 ANQGSEA. CDR3 sequence reads: CSVGSLTSGANVLTF. CDR3 DNA: TGCAGCGTTGGTTCGCTGACCTCCGGGGCCAACGTCCTGACTTTC. Full variable domain (missing parts from reference TRBV29-1 and TRBJ2-6): SAVISQKPSRDICQRGTSLTIQCQVDSQVTMMFWYRQQPGQSLTLIATANQGSEATYESGFVIDKFPISRPNLTFSTLTVSNMSPEDSSIYLCSVGSLTSGANVLTFGAGSRLTVL.

V gene TRBV10-3 combines with J gene TRBJ2-5, with TRBD1 as a possible D gene (6 bases). CDR1 is ENHRY, CDR2 SYGVKD, per germline. The CDR3 is 15 residues long. V dropped 8 bases and J dropped 3 bases, with 19 bases sitting between them. The DNA of the CDR3 is TGTGCCATCGGGGCAGGGGCGTCGTTTGAAGAGACCCAGTACTTC. Encoded protein: CAIGAGASFEETQYF.

The rearrangement links TRBV5-4 to TRBJ2-1; D is ambiguous. V dropped 10 bases and J dropped 5 bases, with 16 bases sitting between them. In germline, CDR1 is SGHNT, CDR2 YYREEE (reference sequence). The CDR3 runs 13 residues. The CDR3 coding sequence is TGTGCCTTCGCAAGGGCCCCCAACAATGAGCAGTTCTTC. It specifies CAFARAPNNEQFF.

The rearrangement links TRBV7-2 to TRBJ2-7; no firm D call. V lost 4 bases to trimming and J lost 4 bases, with 17 bases between them. CDR1 and CDR2 (germline): SGHTA, FQGNSA. The CDR3 sequence is 15 residues long. The CDR3 loop is CASSSRPSQQYEQYF. In DNA form, the CDR3 reads TGTGCCAGCAGCTCTCGTCCTTCACAGCAGTACGAGCAGTACTTC.

This clonotype was counted once. V is TRBV18 and J is TRBJ2-5; 7 bases are a match to TRBD2. The DNA end lines up better with TRBJ2-7; the J call may be wrong. The CDR3 is made up of 17 amino acids. Germline V CDR1 and CDR2: KGHSH, LQKENI. This CDR3 reads CASSPEPGTGGSYEQYF. DNA of the CDR3: TGTGCCAGCTCACCCGAACCGGGGACTGGCGGGAGTTACGAGCAGTACTTC.

The rearrangement joins TRBV7-2 to TRBJ2-4; 10 positions agree with TRBD2. Germline assignment: CDR1 SGHTA and CDR2 FQGNSA. This CDR3 has 16 amino acids. After removal of 5 bases from V and 13 bases from J, the junction contained 17 bases not matched to a gene. CDR3 protein: CASSPSRVLAGVEQYF. The CDR3 nucleotides are TGTGCCAGCAGCCCCTCTCGCGTGCTAGCGGGAGTTGAGCAGTACTTC.

The rearrangement joins TRBV10-3 to TRBJ2-3; D is ambiguous. This CDR3 is built from 14 residues. Trimming cost V 2 bases and J 4 bases, with 10 bases left between them. Germline CDR1 reads ENHRY; CDR2 reads SYGVKD. The CDR3 loop is CAISEPLVADTQYF. The CDR3 nucleotides are TGTGCCATCAGTGAGCCCTTAGTTGCAGATACGCAGTATTTT.